The rows below give T cell receptor beta chains drawn from one sample of a study of shared clonotypes between healthy human individuals. Generated by immunoSEQ multiplex PCR, the TCRdb table keeps only in-frame clones and is missing some. The sample lists about 1.1 million clones; roughly 74% were seen once. The sample was memory CD4+ T cells from PBMCs. The receptors stem from a man between 18 and 29 years old in good health. Some clones in this sample may be carry-over from other donors' samples. Both conserved end residues are part of each CDR3. A D gene is named only where the DNA matches it firmly. Clone size is given for some rows only: seen once, a few or many times, or a class if the clone is expanded.

V	size	J	D	CDR3	DNA
TRBV7-3	once	TRBJ2-2	TRBD2	CASTPGLAGVSGELFF	TGTGCCAGCACCCCCGGACTAGCGGGAGTTTCCGGGGAGCTGTTTTTT
TRBV4-1	-	TRBJ2-7	-	CASSQPRGASYEQYF	TGCGCCAGCAGCCAACCCCGGGGGGCCTCCTACGAGCAGTACTTC
TRBV5-1	-	TRBJ2-4	TRBD2	CASSLGLDSAKNIQYF	TGCGCCAGCAGCCTTGGACTAGATTCAGCCAAAAACATTCAGTACTTC
TRBV7-9	few	TRBJ2-4	-	CASSVAQPIQYF	TGTGCCAGCAGCGTAGCTCAGCCCATTCAGTACTTC
TRBV7-3	-	TRBJ2-2	-	CASSYRNTGELFF	TGTGCCAGCAGCTACAGGAACACCGGGGAGCTGTTTTTT
TRBV28	-	TRBJ2-7	TRBD2	CASRIAGGFYEQYF	TGTGCCAGCAGAATAGCGGGAGGTTTCTACGAGCAGTACTTC
TRBV4-3	-	TRBJ1-1	-	CASSHVARSVNTEAFF	TGCGCCAGCAGCCACGTGGCCCGGTCCGTGAACACTGAAGCTTTCTTT
TRBV5-4	once	TRBJ2-2	-	CASSLAGETGELFF	TGTGCCAGCAGCTTGGCCGGAGAAACCGGGGAGCTGTTTTTT
TRBV19	-	TRBJ2-3	TRBD1	CASDRGDTQYF	TGTGCCAGTGACAGGGGGGATACGCAGTATTTT
TRBV5-1	-	TRBJ2-3	TRBD2	CASSEGLSGDTQYF	TGCGCCAGCAGCGAGGGACTTAGCGGGGATACGCAGTATTTT
TRBV20-1	-	TRBJ2-1	-	CSATDFEQFF	TGCAGTGCTACGGACTTCGAGCAGTTCTTC
TRBV6-5	-	TRBJ2-3	-	CASSYSTATSTDTQYF	TGTGCCAGCAGTTACTCAACGGCTACTAGCACAGATACGCAGTATTTT
TRBV18	-	TRBJ2-3	-	CASSLLDRTDTQYF	TGTGCCAGCTCACTGTTGGACCGCACAGATACGCAGTATTTT
TRBV28	-	TRBJ2-7	TRBD1	CASSFGTANSYEQYF	TGTGCCAGCAGTTTTGGGACAGCCAACTCCTACGAGCAGTACTTC
TRBV30	once	TRBJ1-2	-	CAWTGNNYGYTF	TGTGCCTGGACGGGGAATAACTATGGCTACACCTTC
TRBV28	few	TRBJ1-5	-	CASSLVGEGNQPQHF	TGTGCCAGCAGTTTAGTGGGCGAAGGGAATCAGCCCCAGCATTTT
TRBV7-9	once	TRBJ2-3	-	CASSLFGADTDTQYF	TGTGCCAGCAGCCTCTTCGGGGCTGACACAGATACGCAGTATTTT
TRBV18	-	TRBJ2-7	TRBD1	CASSPLGQGAKAYEQYF	TGTGCCAGCTCACCCTTGGGACAGGGGGCCAAGGCCTACGAGCAGTACTTC
TRBV2	few	TRBJ2-2	-	CASRRAGELFF	TGTGCCAGCAGGAGGGCCGGGGAGCTGTTTTTT
TRBV18	-	TRBJ2-5	-	CASSPPAGAGETQYF	TGTGCCAGCTCACCACCGGCGGGGGCCGGGGAGACCCAGTACTTC
TRBV2	few	TRBJ1-2	-	CASGAYGYTF	TGTGCCAGCGGGGCCTATGGCTACACCTTC
TRBV7-9	-	TRBJ2-7	-	CASSLRGAETLREQYF	TGTGCCAGCAGCCTTCGAGGGGCGGAAACCTTAAGAGAGCAGTACTTC
TRBV19	-	TRBJ1-4	-	CASSTTGTSEKLFF	TGTGCCAGTAGTACAACAGGGACCAGTGAAAAACTGTTTTTT
TRBV5-4	-	TRBJ2-3	TRBD2	CASSLTWLAGLADTQYF	TGTGCCAGCAGCTTGACTTGGCTAGCGGGTTTGGCAGATACGCAGTATTTT
TRBV30	few	TRBJ2-1	-	CAWSVEGGEQFF	TGTGCCTGGAGTGTAGAGGGAGGTGAGCAGTTCTTC
TRBV6-5	few	TRBJ1-2	-	CASSYLKTGYGYTF	TGTGCCAGCAGTTACCTGAAAACAGGATATGGCTACACCTTC
TRBV7-2	-	TRBJ2-2	TRBD2	CASSLGLAGATGELFF	TGTGCCAGCAGCCTCGGGCTAGCGGGAGCCACCGGGGAGCTGTTTTTT
TRBV7-7	-	TRBJ2-3	-	CASSLGASTDTQYF	TGTGCCAGCAGCTTAGGGGCTAGCACAGATACGCAGTATTTT
TRBV5-1	-	TRBJ2-3	TRBD2	CASSVLAGGLADTQYF	TGCGCCAGCAGCGTCCTAGCGGGAGGTCTCGCAGATACGCAGTATTTT
TRBV9	once	TRBJ2-7	-	CASSVEGGGYEQYF	TGTGCCAGCAGCGTAGAAGGCGGAGGATACGAGCAGTACTTC
TRBV5-1	-	TRBJ2-1	TRBD2	CASSPRLAGDEQFF	TGCGCCAGCAGCCCCAGACTAGCGGGAGATGAGCAGTTCTTC
TRBV5-4	-	TRBJ2-2	TRBD1	CASSLGQGRASGELFF	TGTGCCAGCAGCTTGGGACAGGGAAGAGCAAGCGGGGAGCTGTTTTTT
TRBV11-3	-	TRBJ2-5	TRBD2	CASSSGTSRQETQYF	TGTGCCAGCAGCTCTGGGACTAGCAGGCAAGAGACCCAGTACTTC
TRBV7-3	-	TRBJ2-3	TRBD2	CASSSGFGTSGVDTQYF	TGTGCCAGCAGCTCAGGCTTCGGGACTAGCGGAGTAGATACGCAGTATTTT
TRBV28	-	TRBJ1-2	-	CASSSGNYGYTF	TGTGCCAGCAGTTCAGGGAACTATGGCTACACCTTC
TRBV9	many	TRBJ2-5	-	CASSVGPQETQYF	TGTGCCAGCAGCGTAGGTCCCCAAGAGACCCAGTACTTC
TRBV5-5	-	TRBJ2-2	-	CASSLLIAANTGELFF	TGTGCCAGCAGCTTGCTGATAGCGGCAAACACCGGGGAGCTGTTTTTT
TRBV4-1	-	TRBJ2-7	-	CASSQQSSYEQYF	TGCGCCAGCAGCCAACAGAGCTCCTACGAGCAGTACTTC
TRBV7-3	-	TRBJ2-2	TRBD1	CASSRQPIQGTGELFF	TGTGCCAGCAGCCGCCAACCGATACAGGGGACCGGGGAGCTGTTTTTT
TRBV19	-	TRBJ1-2	-	CASSIGPSRGARFGYTF	TGTGCCAGTAGTATAGGCCCCAGCAGGGGTGCCCGGTTCGGCTACACCTTC
TRBV27	-	TRBJ1-4	-	CASSVHGRGDEKLFF	TGTGCCAGCAGTGTCCACGGCCGCGGTGATGAAAAACTGTTTTTT
TRBV29-1	few	TRBJ2-3	-	CSVRLQAVPDTQYF	TGCAGCGTTCGTCTGCAGGCGGTCCCAGATACGCAGTATTTT
TRBV27	-	TRBJ2-7	-	CASSLVGGRGGYEQYF	TGTGCCAGCAGTTTGGTAGGGGGCAGGGGGGGTTACGAGCAGTACTTC
TRBV5-1	-	TRBJ1-4	-	CASGPWGATNEKLFF	TGCGCCAGCGGGCCATGGGGGGCGACTAATGAAAAACTGTTTTTT
TRBV6-1	few	TRBJ2-7	TRBD2	CASSGRTSGDTYEQYF	TGTGCCAGCAGTGGTAGGACTAGCGGGGATACCTACGAGCAGTACTTC
TRBV4-3	-	TRBJ2-1	TRBD2	CASSQDRRLAGGEQFF	TGCGCCAGCAGCCAAGATCGTAGACTAGCGGGGGGTGAGCAGTTCTTC
TRBV5-1	-	TRBJ1-2	-	CASSLVGGQGDGYTF	TGCGCCAGCAGCTTGGTTGGTGGGCAGGGCGATGGCTACACCTTC
TRBV30	few	TRBJ1-1	-	CAWRQLTEAFF	TGTGCCTGGAGACAACTCACTGAAGCTTTCTTT
TRBV5-1	-	TRBJ1-2	-	CASSWGAGESGYTF	TGCGCCAGCAGCTGGGGGGCGGGCGAGAGTGGCTACACCTTC
TRBV30	-	TRBJ2-7	-	CAWSRDGGEQYF	TGTGCCTGGAGTAGGGACGGCGGGGAGCAGTACTTC
TRBV7-2	-	TRBJ2-1	-	CASSRPGANGANEQFF	TGTGCCAGCAGCCGACCTGGGGCCAATGGGGCCAATGAGCAGTTCTTC
TRBV19	-	TRBJ2-2	-	CASSIQDSNTGELFF	TGTGCCAGTAGTATTCAGGATTCGAACACCGGGGAGCTGTTTTTT
TRBV5-1	-	TRBJ1-2	-	CASSLSPWSGYTF	TGCGCCAGCAGCTTGTCCCCTTGGAGTGGCTACACCTTC
TRBV2	-	TRBJ1-4	TRBD1	CASTRTDRVNEKLFF	TGTGCCAGCACCCGGACGGACAGGGTTAATGAAAAACTGTTTTTT
TRBV4-1	-	TRBJ1-3	-	CASSLSSTERSGNTIYF	TGCGCCAGCAGCCTCTCCTCGACAGAACGATCTGGAAACACCATATATTTT
TRBV10-3	-	TRBJ2-5	TRBD1	CAISGQEGGTQYF	TGTGCCATCAGCGGACAGGAAGGTGGGACCCAGTACTTC
TRBV15	-	TRBJ2-6	-	CATSRGASGANVLTF	TGTGCCACCAGCAGAGGGGCGAGTGGGGCCAACGTCCTGACTTTC
TRBV2	-	TRBJ1-1	-	CASSRGFSTEAFF	TGTGCCAGCTCCCGGGGTTTTAGCACTGAAGCTTTCTTT
TRBV6-1	-	TRBJ2-3	TRBD1	CASSEATGQGFDTQYF	TGTGCCAGCAGTGAAGCGACGGGACAGGGGTTCGATACGCAGTATTTT
TRBV7-6	-	TRBJ2-7	-	CASTTLGSRGVYF	TGTGCCAGCACCACCCTGGGGTCGCGGGGTGTGTACTTC